In its sample, the clone carrying this TCR beta chain was seen once. The data are from a study of blood T cell repertoires in COVID-19. The germline V gene has CDR1 SGHTA and CDR2 FQGNSA. V lost 2 bases to trimming and J lost 2 bases, with 3 bases between them. The CDR3 is 12 amino acids. Repertoires were generated with immunoSEQ multiplex PCR, while TCRdb's copy carries only in-frame clones and drops some. The sample consists of about 90,000 clones, around 87% of them appearing once. This clonotype was sampled from a human donor in a cohort sampled during active COVID-19. The sequencing sample was made of peripheral blood. The rearrangement joins TRBV7-2 to TRBJ1-2, with D uncertain. CDR3 amino acids: CASSLQNYGYTF. The CDR3 DNA reads TGTGCCAGCAGCTTACAAAACTATGGCTACACCTTC. Full variable domain (missing parts from reference TRBV7-2 and TRBJ1-2): GAGVSQSPSNKVTEKGKDVELRCDPISGHTALYWYRQSLGQGLEFLIYFQGNSAPDKSGLPSDRFSAERTGGSVSTLTIQRTQQEDSAVYLCASSLQNYGYTFGSGTRLTVV.